Sequencing of this T cell receptor (beta chain) was carried out in a study of human T cells and chemical hapten exposure. Study at large: Once 0.01% DPC had been applied to the upper back by patch test, readings were taken at 6 days. There were per-sample TCR yield variations, arising mainly from small pooled library volume differences.

This clonotype appeared a few times. Time point noted: pre-sensitization, week 0. Treatment noted: therapeutic diphenylcyclopropenone sensitization with weekly scalp DPC. Each donor was an alopecia patient between 18 and 70 years of age who qualified for DPC. Via MiXCR, TCRdb re-called the RACE reads, giving one row per CDR3 protein. The sample consists of approximately 260,000 distinct CDR3 sequences, 7% to 10% of them appearing once. Germline CDR1 and CDR2: MDHEN and SYDVKM. This CDR3 is built from 12 residues. V was clipped by 6 bases and J by 3 bases, with 5 bases between them. This chain connects TRBV28 to TRBJ2-2; D uncertain. This TCR was sampled from a woman aged 40-49 years with alopecia areata. Some clones in this sample may be carry-over from other donors' samples. The sequences come from whole blood, collected in connection with sensitization to the hapten diphenylcyclopropenone (DPC). The CDR3 here is CASRTYTGELFF. The CDR3 nucleotides are TGTGCCAGCAGGACTTACACCGGGGAGCTGTTTTTT.